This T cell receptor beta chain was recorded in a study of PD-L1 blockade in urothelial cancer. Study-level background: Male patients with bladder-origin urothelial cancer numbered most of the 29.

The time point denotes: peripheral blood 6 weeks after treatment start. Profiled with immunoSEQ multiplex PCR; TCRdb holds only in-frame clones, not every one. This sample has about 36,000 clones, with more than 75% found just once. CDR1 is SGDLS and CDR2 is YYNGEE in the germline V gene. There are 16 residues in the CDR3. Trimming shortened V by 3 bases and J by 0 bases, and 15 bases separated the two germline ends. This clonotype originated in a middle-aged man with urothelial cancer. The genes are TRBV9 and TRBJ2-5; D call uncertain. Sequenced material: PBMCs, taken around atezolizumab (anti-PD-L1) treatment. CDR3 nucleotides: TGTGCCAGCAGCGCCGACACTTTGCCCAACCAAGAGACCCAGTACTTC. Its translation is CASSADTLPNQETQYF.